The TCR beta chain under discussion was sequenced for a study of blood T cells in healthy people across ages. This clonotype has only a few counts. A second roughly 6 to 12 cycle PCR used barcoded and J-beta primers. One entry per CDR3 protein results from TCRdb running MiXCR on the 5' RACE reads. This sample has about 1.4 million distinct CDR3 sequences, with approximately 60% found just once. What was sequenced was blood. The clonotype was recovered from a young man in good health.

CDR3 in amino acids: CASSDYGTSGGKNEQFF. CDR3 in DNA: TGTGCCAGCAGTGACTATGGGACTAGCGGGGGTAAGAATGAGCAGTTCTTC. The V call is TRBV6-1, the J call TRBJ2-1; the match to TRBD2 covers 14 bases. Germline-derived CDR1 and CDR2 are MNHNS and SASEGT. V was clipped by 3 bases and J by 7 bases; unmatched bases: 8. The CDR3 has 17 amino acids.